This T cell receptor (beta chain) was obtained from a study of PD-L1 blockade in urothelial cancer. Assay used: immunoSEQ multiplex PCR; TCRdb lists only in-frame clones, some missing. The data show about 50,000 clones, around 80% seen once. The V end lost 3 bases, the J end lost 2 bases, and 7 bases lay between the germline ends. In germline, CDR1 is SGHTA, CDR2 FQGNSA. This CDR3 has 13 amino acids. The time point denotes: pretreatment peripheral blood. The sequences come from PBMCs, collected around atezolizumab (anti-PD-L1) treatment. The receptor's source is a man between 65 and 85 years old with urothelial cancer. The V call is TRBV7-2, the J call TRBJ2-5, with D uncertain. The CDR3 nucleotides read TGTGCCAGCAGCTTCCGGAGACAAGAGACCCAGTACTTC. Translated: CASSFRRQETQYF. Filled out from reference TRBV7-2 and TRBJ2-5, the complete variable domain reads GAGVSQSPSNKVTEKGKDVELRCDPISGHTALYWYRQSLGQGLEFLIYFQGNSAPDKSGLPSDRFSAERTGGSVSTLTIQRTQQEDSAVYLCASSFRRQETQYFGPGTRLLVL.